Presented here are 13 T cell receptor beta chains from one specimen sequenced in a study of beta chain features in type 1 diabetes. Study-level results: Type 1 diabetes patients had moderately but significantly shorter TCRB CDR3s in all four CD4+ subsets.

These TCRs are of unknown antigen specificity. The sequenced template was cDNA made from the entire isolated RNA. Data came from immunoSEQ multiplex PCR; TCRdb stores just in-frame clones and leaves some out. The data show roughly 260,000 clones, about a fifth seen once. Sequencing was done on a sample of naive CD4+ T cells from blood. Receptors were obtained from a woman in her forties with type 1 diabetes.

This clone was counted a few times. The chain employs TRBV19 and TRBJ1-5, with no clear D. Germline loops: CDR1 LNHDA, CDR2 SQIVND (reference sequence). The CDR3 spans 12 residues. The ends were cut back, 4 bases at V and 4 bases at J, with 5 bases in the middle. CDR3 DNA sequence: TGTGCCAGTAGTACCCTTAATCAGCCCCAGCATTTT. Translation gives CASSTLNQPQHF.

This clone has just a few counts. The V call is TRBV7-2, the J call TRBJ1-1, with TRBD1 identical over 8 bases. Per germline, CDR1 SGHTA and CDR2 FQGNSA. Trimming took 5 bases from V and 4 from J; bases not matched to a gene: 6. The CDR3 is made up of 14 amino acids. CDR3 sequence (DNA): TGTGCCAGCAGCACGGACAGGGCGGGCACTGAAGCTTTCTTT. This codes for CASSTDRAGTEAFF.

The V gene is TRBV5-1, the J gene TRBJ2-1; TRBD1 aligns across 7 bases. The V gene's germline CDR1 is SGHRS and CDR2 YFSETQ. V lost 5 bases and J lost 4; bases outside the gene matches: 3. The CDR3 contains 13 residues. The CDR3 DNA is TGCGCCAGCAGTGTACAGGGGTACAATGAGCAGTTCTTC. Translation: CASSVQGYNEQFF.

This clone was observed a handful of times. The rearrangement links TRBV2 to TRBJ2-7; perhaps TRBD1 as D (6 bases). CDR1 SNHLY and CDR2 FYNNEI come from the germline V gene. The CDR3 covers 18 residues. V shed 4 bases and J shed 1 base, with 23 bases lying between them. CDR3 loop: CASSVGRKAGTLSYEQYF. The CDR3 DNA is TGTGCCAGCAGTGTGGGGCGGAAGGCCGGGACACTGTCCTACGAGCAGTACTTC.

The chain has TRBV7-3 and TRBJ1-1, with TRBD1 as a possible D gene (6 bases). Germline values: CDR1 SGHTA, CDR2 FQGTGA. V lost 4 bases and J 4 bases, leaving 13 bases between the germline ends. The CDR3 spans 14 residues. CDR3 loop: CASSSVPGVTEAFF. The CDR3 nucleotides read TGTGCCAGCAGCTCGGTACCAGGGGTCACTGAAGCTTTCTTT.

The sample holds a few counts of this clone. V gene TRBV28 combines with J gene TRBJ1-6; D is unclear. Germline lookup yields CDR1 MDHEN and CDR2 SYDVKM. CDR3 length: 13 amino acids. The CDR3 DNA reads as TGTGCAACCGGGAGGTCCTATAATTCACCCCTCCACTTT. Translated: CATGRSYNSPLHF.

The gene calls are TRBV5-1 and TRBJ2-7, with 8 bases matching TRBD1. With V trimmed by 2 bases and J by 6 bases, 7 bases remained unmatched. From germline, CDR1 is SGHRS and CDR2 YFSETQ. The CDR3 has 14 amino acids. This CDR3 is CASSFGQGDSEQYF. CDR3 in DNA: TGCGCCAGCAGCTTCGGACAGGGAGATTCCGAGCAGTACTTC.

The chain has TRBV5-1 and TRBJ2-7, with 9 positions matching TRBD1. Germline loops: CDR1 SGHRS, CDR2 YFSETQ. Germline trimming cut 1 base from V and 1 base from J; bases unmatched to any gene: 6. The CDR3 is 16 amino acids. The CDR3 loop reads CASSLSGQGRSYEQYF. In nucleotides, the CDR3 is TGCGCCAGCAGCTTGAGCGGACAGGGGAGGTCCTACGAGCAGTACTTC.

The chain is built from TRBV6-1 and TRBJ2-7; D not resolved. This CDR3 contains 12 residues. Germline CDR1 MNHNS, CDR2 SASEGT. Trimming shortened V by 4 bases and J by 3 bases, and 7 bases separated the two germline ends. CDR3 amino acids: CASSAVLYEQYF. The CDR3 DNA sequence: TGTGCCAGCAGTGCCGTACTCTACGAGCAGTACTTC.

The V call is TRBV29-1, the J call TRBJ2-1, with D tentatively TRBD2 (5 bases). Trimming pared 5 bases from V and 0 bases from J, leaving 11 bases between. Germline values: CDR1 SQVTM, CDR2 ANQGSEA. The CDR3 is made up of 14 amino acids. The chain's CDR3 is CSVSGYGSYNEQFF. In nucleotides, the CDR3 is TGCAGCGTTTCGGGGTACGGCTCCTACAATGAGCAGTTCTTC.

The genes are TRBV18 and TRBJ1-3; a weak D match, TRBD1 (5 bases). CDR3 length: 16 amino acids. V was cut by 2 bases and J by 4 bases, with 15 bases left in between. Germline values: CDR1 KGHSH, CDR2 LQKENI. The CDR3 loop reads CASSPARDGRGNTIYF. The CDR3 nucleotides are TGTGCCAGCTCACCAGCACGGGACGGGAGGGGAAACACCATATATTTT.

This clone has a handful of counts. V usage is TRBV9 and J usage is TRBJ1-2; D might be TRBD1 (5 bases). This CDR3 contains 12 residues. CDR1 and CDR2 (germline): SGDLS, YYNGEE. V was pared by 3 bases and J by 8 bases, with 11 bases between. The CDR3 sequence: CASSAEGRGYTF. The CDR3 region has the DNA TGTGCCAGCAGCGCGGAGGGGAGAGGCTACACCTTC.

This clone was counted only a few times. The rearrangement links TRBV29-1 to TRBJ2-1, with 12 bases identical to TRBD1. There are 13 residues in the CDR3. Germline-derived CDR1 and CDR2 are SQVTM and ANQGSEA. The V gene end was trimmed by 8 bases and the J gene end by 2 bases; junction bases not matched to a gene: 1. The DNA of the CDR3 is TGCAGCTGGGACAGGGGGCCCTACAATGAGCAGTTCTTC. It specifies CSWDRGPYNEQFF.